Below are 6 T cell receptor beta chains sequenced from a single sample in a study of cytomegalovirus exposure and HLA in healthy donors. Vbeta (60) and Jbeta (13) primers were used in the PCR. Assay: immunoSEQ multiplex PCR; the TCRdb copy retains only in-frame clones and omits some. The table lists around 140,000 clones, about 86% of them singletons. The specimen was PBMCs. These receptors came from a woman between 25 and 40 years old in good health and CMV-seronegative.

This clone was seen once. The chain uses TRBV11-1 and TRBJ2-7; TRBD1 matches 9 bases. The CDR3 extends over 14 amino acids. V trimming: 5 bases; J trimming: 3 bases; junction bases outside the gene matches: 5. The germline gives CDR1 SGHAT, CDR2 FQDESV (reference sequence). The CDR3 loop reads CASSIGQGYYEQYF. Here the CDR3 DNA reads TGTGCCAGCAGCATCGGACAGGGGTACTACGAGCAGTACTTC.

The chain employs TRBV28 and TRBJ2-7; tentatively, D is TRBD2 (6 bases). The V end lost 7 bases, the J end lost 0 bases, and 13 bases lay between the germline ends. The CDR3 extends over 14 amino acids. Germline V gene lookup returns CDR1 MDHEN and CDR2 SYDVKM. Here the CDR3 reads CASTFAGSSYEQYF. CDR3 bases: TGTGCCAGCACTTTTGCGGGAAGCTCCTACGAGCAGTACTTC.

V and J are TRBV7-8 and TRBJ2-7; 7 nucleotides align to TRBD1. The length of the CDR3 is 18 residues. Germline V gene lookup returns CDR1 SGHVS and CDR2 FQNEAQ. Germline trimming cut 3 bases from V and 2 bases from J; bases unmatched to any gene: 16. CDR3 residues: CASSFHIGTARAPYEQYF. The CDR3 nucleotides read TGTGCCAGCAGCTTTCACATTGGGACAGCCCGAGCTCCCTACGAGCAGTACTTC.

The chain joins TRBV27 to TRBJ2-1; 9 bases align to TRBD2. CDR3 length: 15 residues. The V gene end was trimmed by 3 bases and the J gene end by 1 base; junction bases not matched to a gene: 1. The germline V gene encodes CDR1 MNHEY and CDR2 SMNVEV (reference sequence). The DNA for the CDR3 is TGTGCCAGCAGTTTGACTAGCGGATCCTACAATGAGCAGTTCTTC. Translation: CASSLTSGSYNEQFF.

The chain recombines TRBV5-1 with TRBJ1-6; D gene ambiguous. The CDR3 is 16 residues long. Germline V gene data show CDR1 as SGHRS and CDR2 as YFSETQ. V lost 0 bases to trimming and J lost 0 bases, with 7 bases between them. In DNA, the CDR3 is TGCGCCAGCAGCTTGGTGGGGAGCTCCTATAATTCACCCCTCCACTTT. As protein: CASSLVGSSYNSPLHF.

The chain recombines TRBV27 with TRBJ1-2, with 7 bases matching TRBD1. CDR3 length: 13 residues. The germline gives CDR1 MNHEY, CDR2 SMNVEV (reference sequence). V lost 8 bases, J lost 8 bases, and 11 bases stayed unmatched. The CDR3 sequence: CASFSRQGGGYTF. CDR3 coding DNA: TGTGCCAGCTTTTCCCGACAGGGAGGCGGCTACACCTTC.